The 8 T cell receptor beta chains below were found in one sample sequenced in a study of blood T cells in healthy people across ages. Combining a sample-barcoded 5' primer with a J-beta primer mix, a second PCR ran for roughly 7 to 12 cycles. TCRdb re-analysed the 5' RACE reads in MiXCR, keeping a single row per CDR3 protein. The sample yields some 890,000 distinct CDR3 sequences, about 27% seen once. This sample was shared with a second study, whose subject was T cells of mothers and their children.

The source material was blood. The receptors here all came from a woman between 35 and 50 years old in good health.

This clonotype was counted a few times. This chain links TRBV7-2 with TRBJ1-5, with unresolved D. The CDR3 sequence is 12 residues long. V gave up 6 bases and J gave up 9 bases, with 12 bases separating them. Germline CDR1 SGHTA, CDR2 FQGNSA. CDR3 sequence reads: CASSNPVTPQHF. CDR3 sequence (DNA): TGTGCCAGCAGTAACCCGGTAACGCCCCAGCATTTT.

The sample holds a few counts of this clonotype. CDR3 sequence: CASSDGTYTDTQYF. The CDR3, as DNA: TGCGCCAGCAGCGATGGGACCTATACAGATACGCAGTATTTT. V gene TRBV5-1 combines with J gene TRBJ2-3, with D tentatively TRBD1 or TRBD2 (5 bases each). This CDR3 is 14 amino acids long. V lost 4 bases, J lost 3 bases, and 12 bases lay in between. CDR1 and CDR2 from the germline V gene are SGHRS and YFSETQ.

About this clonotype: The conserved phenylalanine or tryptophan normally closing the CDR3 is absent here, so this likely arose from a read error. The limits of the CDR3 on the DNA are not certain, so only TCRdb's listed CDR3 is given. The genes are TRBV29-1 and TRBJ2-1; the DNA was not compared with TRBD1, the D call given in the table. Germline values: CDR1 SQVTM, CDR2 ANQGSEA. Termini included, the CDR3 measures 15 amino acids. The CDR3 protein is CSVDPGGGRGYTFGS.

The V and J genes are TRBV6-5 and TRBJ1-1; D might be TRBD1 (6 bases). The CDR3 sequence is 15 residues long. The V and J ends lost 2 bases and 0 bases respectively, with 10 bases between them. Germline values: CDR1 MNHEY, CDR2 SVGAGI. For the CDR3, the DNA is TGTGCCAGCAGTTACGGGGGGCGCTTGAACACTGAAGCTTTCTTT. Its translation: CASSYGGRLNTEAFF.

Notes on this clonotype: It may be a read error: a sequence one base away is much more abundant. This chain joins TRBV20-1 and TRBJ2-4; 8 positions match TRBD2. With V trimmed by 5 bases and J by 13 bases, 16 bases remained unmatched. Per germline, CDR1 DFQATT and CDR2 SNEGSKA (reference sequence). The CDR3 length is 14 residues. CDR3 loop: CSAAGGGFYNEQYF. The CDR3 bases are TGCAGTGCTGCCGGCGGGGGGTTTTACAATGAGCAGTACTTC.

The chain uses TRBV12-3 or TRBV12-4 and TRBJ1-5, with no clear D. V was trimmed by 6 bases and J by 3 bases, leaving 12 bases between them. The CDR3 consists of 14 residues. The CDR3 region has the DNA TGTGCCAGCAGGCCCCCTGGACCCAATCAGCCCCAGCATTTT. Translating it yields CASRPPGPNQPQHF.

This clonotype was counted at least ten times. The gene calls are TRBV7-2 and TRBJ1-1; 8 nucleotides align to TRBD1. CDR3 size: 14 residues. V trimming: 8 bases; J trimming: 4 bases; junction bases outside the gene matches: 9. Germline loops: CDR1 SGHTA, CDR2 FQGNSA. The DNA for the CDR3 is TGTGCCAGCTTAAGAGACAGGGGCGCCACTGAAGCTTTCTTT. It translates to CASLRDRGATEAFF.

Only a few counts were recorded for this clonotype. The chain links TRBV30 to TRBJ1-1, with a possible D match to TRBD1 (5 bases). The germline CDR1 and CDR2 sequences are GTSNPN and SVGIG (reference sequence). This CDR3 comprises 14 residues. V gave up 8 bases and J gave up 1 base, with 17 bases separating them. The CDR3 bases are TGTGCCGGTCACAGGCTTACCCCGAACACTGAAGCTTTCTTT. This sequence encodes CAGHRLTPNTEAFF.